This T cell receptor beta chain is from a study of blood T cell repertoires in COVID-19 (TCRdb year 2020). For context, the study as a whole: The collaborator samples originated in the United States, Italy and Spain and spanned the acute and convalescent phases of COVID-19. The sample metadata nearly always contained a de-identified subject ID, COVID-19 status, age in years and sex. The dataset comprised deeply sampled blood TCRbeta repertoires from subjects exposed to, actively infected with, or recovered from COVID-19. Samples were obtained from the ongoing ImmuneRACE study (first 160 participants) and from 1,000 to 1,500 subjects provided by 6 global collaborators. The repertoires were released in a freely available public database meant as a resource for research on the immune response to SARS-CoV-2. Where available, HLA class I and class II types were obtained from metadata supplied by the sample provider rather than from assay-based typing. The prospective study material was composed of cDNA or gDNA derived from T cells, B-cell-depleted T cells, or PBMCs. Broader findings and caveats from the paper: How much clinical and demographic metadata was included differed by source and by participant, and the metadata was provided uncurated.

With respect to this clone: Its specific antigen is unknown. Nothing much larger sits one base from this clone, and base qualities are not available.

Participants in the prospective study were aged about 18 to 95 years, lived in about two dozen United States geographic areas, and enrolled through a virtual design. Cohort assignment in the prospective study relied on participant-reported clinical history from a screening survey and a study questionnaire. For ImmuneRACE Cohort 3, a participant was defined as recovered based on two consecutive negative NP/OP PCR tests, clearance by a healthcare professional, or resolution of symptoms. Each participant in the prospective study had whole blood, serum and a nasopharyngeal or oropharyngeal swab collected by mobile phlebotomists. Additional blood draws and questionnaires over an approximately 2-month period could optionally be provided by prospective study participants. Before DNA extraction, blood samples from the prospective study were shipped at room temperature or frozen. TCRbeta CDR3 regions were amplified from genomic DNA using the immunoSEQ Assay, a bias-controlled multiplex PCR. The authors' analysis ran thus. The number of nucleated cells in each sample was estimated from the amplification of reference gene primers within the assay. Sequence reads were collapsed and filtered to measure the absolute abundance of every unique TCRbeta CDR3 rearrangement. Productive Simpson clonality was computed per sample as the square root of Simpson's diversity index over productive rearrangements. In TCRdb, the immuneACCESS table is reduced to in-frame sequences with V and J assigned. These tables do not hold every clone; where another copy was compared, an unresolved V gene accounts for under half, and the others remain unexplained. V and J calls plus clone size are reproduced from that table; the DNA served to infer D and trimming. The sample table records about 250,000 clones; roughly 90% of these occur just once. The ten largest make up 3% of the sample.

From cysteine to phenylalanine, the CDR3 is 16 amino acids long. Solely the CDR3 DNA is kept, with 48 bases framed from the first base. After removal of 0 bases from V and 6 bases from J, the junction retains 7 bases not matched to a gene. CDR1 is given as MNHEY and CDR2 as SVGAGI, both from the germline V gene. Material for sequencing was PBMCs or T cells enriched from blood (not recorded which). The rearrangement joined TRBV6-5 to TRBJ2-2; 7 central bases correspond to TRBD1. The sequence derives from a woman aged 45-65 years who had recovered from COVID-19. The CDR3 corresponds to CASSYSWTGGPGELFF. The DNA sequence is TGTGCCAGCAGTTACTCTTGGACAGGTGGTCCCGGGGAGCTGTTTTTT.